Reported below is one T cell receptor beta chain. Indicated treatment: oral pan-JAK inhibitor, 5-10 mg twice daily. The source of the sample is a study of CD8+ T cells in alopecia areata. In germline, CDR1 is LNHDA, CDR2 SQIVND (reference sequence). The CDR3 runs 14 residues. V was clipped by 9 bases and J by 2 bases, with 13 bases between them. As the sequencing template, cDNA was produced by extracting RNA and reverse transcribing it. The assay was immunoSEQ multiplex PCR, and TCRdb's table has in-frame clones only and misses some. Here the sample spans some 150,000 clones, around four fifths being singletons.

The V call is TRBV19, the J call TRBJ2-2, with D perhaps being TRBD1 or TRBD2 (5 bases each). The material was CD8+ T cells sorted from blood, obtained at week 4, from a patient treated with tofacitinib. The TCR was taken from a human donor with alopecia areata. CDR3 sequence: CASAGTSNTGELFF. The CDR3 DNA reads as TGTGCCAGCGCAGGGACGAGCAACACCGGGGAGCTGTTTTTT.